The 28 T cell receptor beta chains below were found in one sample sequenced in a study of tumor and adjacent non-tumor tissue in lung cancer. A modified ARM-PCR protocol with three rounds of nested PCR amplified TCRbeta. One entry per CDR3 protein, called by TCRdb with MiXCR from the multiplex PCR reads. The sample has 100,000 to 150,000 distinct CDR3 sequences, about 66% seen once. This sample's RNA came from whole unsorted tissue. The sequencing input was lung tumor tissue. The origin of the receptors is a man in his thirties or forties with non-small cell lung cancer.

This clonotype has ten or more counts. The gene calls are TRBV12-3 or TRBV12-4 and TRBJ2-1; 12 bases align to TRBD1. J gave up 6 bases and V 5 bases, and 2 bases lay outside the gene matches. The CDR3 runs to 14 residues. The CDR3 here is CASSRDRGPNEQFF. CDR3 DNA: TGTGCCAGCAGTCGGGACAGGGGGCCCAATGAGCAGTTCTTC.

This sequence joins TRBV4-3 and TRBJ1-6; the D is unclear. This CDR3 comprises 15 residues. Trimming stripped 0 bases from V and 9 bases from J, with 12 bases between. CDR1 and CDR2 (germline): LGHNA, YSLEER. The CDR3 is CASSQDSMPSSPLHF. The CDR3 nucleotides are TGCGCCAGCAGCCAAGATAGTATGCCTAGTTCACCCCTCCACTTT.

The chain is built from TRBV24-1 and TRBJ1-5, with unresolved D. CDR1 is KGHDR and CDR2 is SFDVKD in the germline V gene. This CDR3 has 15 residues. The V end was cut by 3 bases, the J end by 1 base, with 9 bases between. The DNA of the CDR3 is TGTGCCACCAGTGATCGATGTAAAAGCAATCAGCCCCAGCATTTT. Protein product: CATSDRCKSNQPQHF.

This clonotype was detected a few times. This rearrangement joins TRBV7-2 to TRBJ2-7, with unresolved D. Trimming removed 5 bases at V and 2 bases at J, with 7 bases between. CDR3 length: 12 amino acids. Germline CDR1 and CDR2: SGHTA and FQGNSA. This CDR3 is CASSLQTYEQYF. The DNA for the CDR3 is TGTGCCAGCAGCCTCCAGACCTACGAGCAGTACTTC.

A remark on this clonotype: One base away lies a much larger clone, so this may be a sequencing read error. CDR3: CATSKPATYEQYF. The CDR3 DNA is TGCGCCACCAGCAAACCGGCGACCTACGAGCAGTACTTC. The chain employs TRBV4-1 and TRBJ2-7; unclear D gene. The germline V gene encodes CDR1 MGHRA and CDR2 YSYEKL. The CDR3 length is 13 residues.

As to this clonotype: Germline is not matched at one junction end, which may reflect a read error. This rearrangement joins TRBV29-1 to TRBJ2-1; TRBD2 is a possible D gene (5 bases). CDR1 is SQVTM and CDR2 is ANQGSEA in the germline V gene. The CDR3 runs 11 residues. The CDR3 coding sequence is TGCAGCGCCCGACTAAATAATGAACAGTTCTTC. As protein: CSARLNNEQFF.

A remark on this clonotype: This may be a read error, as it is one base from a much larger clone. This rearrangement joins TRBV11-2 to TRBJ1-1; tentatively, D is TRBD1 (5 bases). The CDR3 loop spans 17 amino acids. CDR1 SGHAT and CDR2 FQNNGV come from the germline V gene. CDR3 DNA sequence: TGTACCAGCAGCTTAGAAGGACCAGGGTGGGTCGGCACTGAAGCTTTCTTT. It encodes CTSSLEGPGWVGTEAFF.

On this clonotype: It may be a read error: a sequence one base away is much more abundant. The rearrangement uses TRBV29-1 and TRBJ1-1; D is perhaps TRBD1 (6 bases). Germline CDR1 is SQVTM and CDR2 is ANQGSEA. The CDR3 totals 13 residues. The V end lost 7 bases, the J end lost 2 bases, and 14 bases lay between the germline ends. The CDR3 sequence is CSDRDTFNTEAFF. CDR3 bases: TGCAGCGACAGGGACACCTTCAACACTGAAGCTTTCTTT.

V and J are TRBV12-3 or TRBV12-4 and TRBJ2-7; either TRBD1 or TRBD2 may fit D (5 bases each). The DNA end is more similar to TRBJ2-1, so the J call may be wrong. The CDR3 extends over 12 amino acids. The DNA of the CDR3 is TGTGCCAGCAGTGGGGGTTCCTACGAGCAGTTCTTC. Translation gives CASSGGSYEQFF.

This clonotype was counted ten times or more. The V and J genes are TRBV20-1 and TRBJ2-3; possibly TRBD1 or TRBD2 for D (5 bases each). Germline assignment: CDR1 DFQATT and CDR2 SNEGSKA (reference sequence). The CDR3 runs to 17 residues. The V end lost 2 bases, the J end lost 0 bases, and 18 bases lay between the germline ends. CDR3 in amino acids: CSARRASGTASTDTQYF. The DNA of the CDR3 is TGCAGTGCTAGACGCGCTTCCGGGACGGCTAGCACAGATACGCAGTATTTT.

This clonotype was detected ten times or more. The chain carries TRBV4-3 and TRBJ1-6; D unclear. The CDR3 totals 13 residues. Germline assignment: CDR1 LGHNA and CDR2 YSLEER. Trimming took off 4 bases at V and 8 bases at J, with 9 bases between the two ends. CDR3 residues: CASSLEPDSPLHF. CDR3 bases: TGCGCCAGCAGCCTGGAACCGGATTCACCCCTCCACTTT.

Regarding this clonotype: A much larger clone lies one base from this, so it may be a read error. In DNA form, the CDR3 reads TGTGTCAGCAGGCTCACAGGACCCTCGGGCGGCTACACCTTC. Translation gives CVSRLTGPSGGYTF. The chain couples TRBV6-5 to TRBJ1-2, with D maybe TRBD1 (5 bases). Germline V gives CDR1 MNHEY, CDR2 SVGAGI. The CDR3 length is 14 residues.

The sample holds many counts of this clonotype. This rearrangement joins TRBV29-1 to TRBJ2-5, with 7 bases that match TRBD1. Trimming at V came to 7 bases and at J to 3 bases, leaving 5 bases not matched to a gene. This CDR3 is built from 12 residues. The germline V gene has CDR1 SQVTM and CDR2 ANQGSEA. CDR3 DNA: TGCAGCGCTGGGACAGTCGAAGAGACCCAGTACTTC. Encoded protein: CSAGTVEETQYF.

As to this clonotype: This could be a read error, since a much larger clone is one nucleotide away. The gene calls are TRBV6-5 and TRBJ2-5; D is undetermined. Germline-derived CDR1 and CDR2 are MNHEY and SVGAGI. The V and J ends lost 7 bases and 5 bases respectively, with 8 bases between them. The CDR3 covers 11 residues. DNA of the CDR3: TGTGCCAGCAATTATGGGGAGACCCAGTACTTC. Its protein product is CASNYGETQYF.

Worth noting for this clonotype: The junction departs from germline at one end; a sequencing error may be responsible. V usage is TRBV30 and J usage is TRBJ2-3; D not resolved. Germline assignment: CDR1 GTSNPN and CDR2 SVGIG (reference sequence). The CDR3 length is 14 residues. The CDR3 is CVWSVWGSTDTQYF. CDR3 coding DNA: TGTGTCTGGAGTGTGTGGGGTAGCACAGATACGCAGTATTTT.

Details on this clonotype: A much larger clone is a single base away; this may be a read error. The chain has TRBV4-2 and TRBJ2-5, with D uncertain. Germline values: CDR1 LGHNA, CDR2 YNFKEQ. This CDR3 comprises 15 residues. CDR3 in amino acids: CPSSQGHSSQETQYF. The DNA for the CDR3 is TGTCCCAGCAGCCAAGGGCACAGTTCCCAAGAGACCCAGTACTTC.

Remarks on this clonotype: This clone may be a read error of a much larger clone one base away. The rearrangement links TRBV4-1 to TRBJ1-2; D not certain. The CDR3 is 14 amino acids. The V gene's germline CDR1 is MGHRA and CDR2 YSYEKL. The CDR3 protein is CASNQGPLGYGYTF. As DNA, the CDR3 is TGCGCCAGCAACCAAGGGCCGCTGGGATATGGCTACACCTTC.

For this clonotype: A much larger clone is a single base away; this may be a read error. This chain connects TRBV12-3 or TRBV12-4 to TRBJ1-1; D may be TRBD1 (5 bases). The CDR3 totals 11 residues. The CDR3 region is CVSSVTVEAFF. In DNA form, the CDR3 reads TGTGTCAGCAGTGTGACAGTTGAAGCTTTCTTT.

A single count supports this clonotype. A read error is possible here, since a much larger clone lies one base away. The CDR3 spells CSVRSDRDETQYF. DNA of the CDR3: TGCAGTGTCCGGTCGGACAGGGACGAGACCCAGTACTTC. The chain combines TRBV20-1 with TRBJ2-5; 8 nucleotides match TRBD1. V dropped 7 bases and J dropped 5; count of bases not matched to a gene: 9. CDR1 and CDR2 from the germline V gene are DFQATT and SNEGSKA (reference sequence). CDR3 size: 13 residues.

About this clonotype itself: A much larger clone sits a single nucleotide away, making a read error possible. The J gene is TRBJ2-1, the V gene TRBV20-1; D is unresolved. The CDR3 runs to 11 residues. Trimming removed 8 bases at V and 7 bases at J, with 12 bases between. Germline V gives CDR1 DFQATT, CDR2 SNEGSKA (reference sequence). The CDR3 DNA reads as TGCAGTACTGAGACGACGAATGAGCAGTTCTTC. It codes for CSTETTNEQFF.

The V gene is TRBV6-5, the J gene TRBJ1-6; TRBD1 agrees at 7 bases. CDR1 and CDR2 (germline): MNHEY, SVGAGI. Germline trimming cut 0 bases from V and 9 bases from J; bases unmatched to any gene: 11. The CDR3 has 17 amino acids. The CDR3 protein is CASSYSIPGTAISPLHF. CDR3 DNA: TGTGCCAGCAGTTACTCGATACCCGGGACAGCCATTTCACCCCTCCACTTT.

In the case of this clonotype: This clone may be a read error of a much larger clone one base away. The gene calls are TRBV20-1 and TRBJ2-7, with TRBD1 identical over 11 bases. V trimming: 6 bases; J trimming: 4 bases; junction bases outside the gene matches: 8. This CDR3 comprises 14 residues. Per the germline V gene, CDR1 is DFQATT and CDR2 is SNEGSKA (reference sequence). CDR3 DNA: TGCAGTGCCCCCCGGGACAGGGGGAGGTACGAGCAGTACTTC. This encodes CSAPRDRGRYEQYF.

This clonotype came up many times. The V call is TRBV6-6, the J call TRBJ2-7; D not resolved. Trimming pared 4 bases from V and 4 bases from J, leaving 8 bases between. This CDR3 is built from 12 residues. CDR1 and CDR2 (germline): MNHNY, SVGAGI (reference sequence). This CDR3 is CASSSTLYEQYF. Here the CDR3 DNA reads TGTGCCAGCAGTTCGACCTTGTACGAGCAGTACTTC.

A note on this clonotype: Sequence at one end of the junction differs from germline and may be a read error. The V gene is TRBV24-1, the J gene TRBJ2-5; 9 bases are shared with TRBD1. Germline values: CDR1 KGHDR, CDR2 SFDVKD. The CDR3 runs 16 residues. The chain's CDR3 is CASSDSDRTGEETQYF. The CDR3 bases are TGTGCCTCCAGTGACTCAGATAGGACAGGGGAGGAGACCCAGTACTTC.

This clonotype was seen at least ten times. This rearrangement joins TRBV20-1 to TRBJ2-3, with 7 bases that match TRBD2. J gave up 6 bases and V 3 bases, and 0 bases lay outside the gene matches. The CDR3 runs to 11 residues. Germline V gives CDR1 DFQATT, CDR2 SNEGSKA (reference sequence). DNA for the CDR3: TGCAGTGCTAGCGGGAGGGATACGCAGTATTTT. Amino acids: CSASGRDTQYF.

Worth noting for this clonotype: A much larger clone differs by one base, so this may be a read error. Written as DNA, the CDR3 is TGCAGCGTTCTCACAGACACAAATACGCAGTATTTT. This codes for CSVLTDTNTQYF. The chain employs TRBV29-1 and TRBJ2-3, with D unresolved. Germline assignment: CDR1 SQVTM and CDR2 ANQGSEA. This CDR3 region has 12 residues.

Turning to this clonotype: An end of the junction does not agree with germline; a read error may underlie this. The chain is built from TRBV12-3 or TRBV12-4 and TRBJ2-5, with 12 bases that match TRBD2. This CDR3 comprises 14 residues. The CDR3 DNA follows: TGTGCCAGCCGCCTGGACCTAGCGGGAGGGACCCAGAAGTTC. It encodes CASRLDLAGGTQKF.

As concerns this clonotype: The junction shows a germline mismatch at one end, possibly a read error. The rearrangement uses TRBV11-2 and TRBJ2-1; D unclear. Per the germline V gene, CDR1 is SGHAT and CDR2 is FQNNGV. This CDR3 has 15 amino acids. Here the CDR3 reads CANGPSRSSYIEQFF. CDR3 in DNA: TGTGCCAATGGACCCTCACGTAGCTCCTACATTGAGCAGTTCTTC.